This section outlines one T cell receptor (beta chain) sequence together with its context. Its antigen is undetermined. The data were taken from a study of a mutant IDH1 vaccine in newly diagnosed glioma. Study-wide context: Most patients had received both radiotherapy and temozolomide, the prior options being radiotherapy, temozolomide, or both.

Indicated time point: week 5, during vaccination. All doses held 300 ug of mutant IDH1 20-mer peptide, with topical imiquimod. The V gene end was trimmed by 1 base and the J gene end by 0 bases; junction bases not matched to a gene: 2. The length of the CDR3 is 17 residues. From germline, CDR1 is SGHTA and CDR2 FQGTGA. The protocol was immunoSEQ multiplex PCR, while the TCRdb copy is restricted to in-frame clones and leaves out a portion. Altogether 70,000 to 90,000 clones are present, 91% being singletons, with the ten largest covering 0.56%. The TCR comes from a woman in her forties or fifties with glioma. The gene calls are TRBV7-3 and TRBJ2-1; the match to TRBD2 covers 11 bases. The sample in question was PBMCs, obtained from a glioma patient whose treatment included an IDH1 peptide vaccine. The CDR3 protein is CASSLRGLADSYNEQFF. For the CDR3, the DNA is TGTGCCAGCAGCTTAAGGGGACTAGCGGACTCCTACAATGAGCAGTTCTTC.